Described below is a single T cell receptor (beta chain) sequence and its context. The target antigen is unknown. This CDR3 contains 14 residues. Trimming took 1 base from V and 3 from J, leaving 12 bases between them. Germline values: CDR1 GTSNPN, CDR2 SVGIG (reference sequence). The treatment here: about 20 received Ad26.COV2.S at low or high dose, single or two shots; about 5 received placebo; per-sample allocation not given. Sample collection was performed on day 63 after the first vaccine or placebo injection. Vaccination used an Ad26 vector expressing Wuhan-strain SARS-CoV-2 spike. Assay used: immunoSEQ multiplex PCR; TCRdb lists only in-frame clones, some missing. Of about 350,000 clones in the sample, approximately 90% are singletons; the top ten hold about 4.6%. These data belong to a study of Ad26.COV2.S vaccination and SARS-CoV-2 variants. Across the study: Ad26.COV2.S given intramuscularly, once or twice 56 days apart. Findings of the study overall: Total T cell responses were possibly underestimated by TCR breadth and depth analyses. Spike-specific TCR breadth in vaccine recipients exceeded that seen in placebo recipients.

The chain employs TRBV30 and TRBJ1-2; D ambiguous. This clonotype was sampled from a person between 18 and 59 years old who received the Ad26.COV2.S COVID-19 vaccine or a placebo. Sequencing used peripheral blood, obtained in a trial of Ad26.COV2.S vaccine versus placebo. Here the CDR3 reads CAWSALGNDYGYTF. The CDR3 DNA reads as TGTGCCTGGAGTGCGTTAGGGAACGACTATGGCTACACCTTC. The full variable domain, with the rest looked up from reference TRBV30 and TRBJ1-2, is SQTIHQWPATLVQPVGSPLSLECTVEGTSNPNLYWYRQAAGRGLQLLFYSVGIGQISSEVPQNLSASRPQDRQFILSSKKLLLSDSGFYLCAWSALGNDYGYTFGSGTRLTVV.